The rows below give T cell receptor beta chains drawn from one sample of a study of human T cells and chemical hapten exposure. TCRdb reprocessed the RACE reads with MiXCR, giving one entry per CDR3 protein. Of approximately 59,000 distinct CDR3 sequences listed, roughly 6.1% were seen once; the top ten hold 3.4%. The material sequenced was whole blood. These receptors originate from a female donor in good health. Some clones in this sample may be carry-over from other donors' samples. Both conserved end residues are part of each CDR3. Each record gives: D gene, clone size, V gene, J gene, CDR3 DNA, CDR3 protein. D genes are given only for firm matches. The size of a clone is reported for some rows only, either as once, few or many, or as a class for expanded clones.

>TRBD2|many|TRBV11-2|TRBJ2-1
TGTGCCAGCAGCCACGCGGGAGGGATTCCCAATGAGCAGTTCTTC
CASSHAGGIPNEQFF
>-|many|TRBV12-3/TRBV12-4|TRBJ2-1
TGTGCCAGCAACGAAAATCTCAACAATGAGCAGTTCTTC
CASNENLNNEQFF
>-|many|TRBV11-2|TRBJ2-1
TGTGCCAGCAGTTATGCTTACAATGAGCAGTTCTTC
CASSYAYNEQFF
>-|-|TRBV2|TRBJ1-5
TGTGCCAGCAGTGATAGCATCTTCGCGAGCAATCAGCCCCAGCATTTT
CASSDSIFASNQPQHF
>TRBD1|many|TRBV28|TRBJ2-1
TGTGCCAGCAGTCCCCCACAGGGGCGCGATGAGCAGTTCTTC
CASSPPQGRDEQFF
>TRBD1|many|TRBV2|TRBJ2-5
TGTGCCAGCTCGAACAGGGGTCCGGAGACCCAGTACTTC
CASSNRGPETQYF
>TRBD2|-|TRBV7-2|TRBJ2-1
TGTGCCAGCAGCCCCCCGGGACTAGCGGACCTCAATGAGCAGTTCTTC
CASSPPGLADLNEQFF
>-|many|TRBV29-1|TRBJ2-5
TGCAGCGTGCTGGGGACCCCAGGGACCCAGTACTTC
CSVLGTPGTQYF
>-|few|TRBV12-3/TRBV12-4|TRBJ2-1
TGTGCCAGCAGTTTCGGGTACTACAATGAGCAGTTCTTC
CASSFGYYNEQFF
>-|many|TRBV28|TRBJ2-2
TGTGCCAGCAGGCCGGGTGGGGGCCGCACCGGGGAGCTGTTTTTT
CASRPGGGRTGELFF
>TRBD2|many|TRBV29-1|TRBJ2-5
TGCAGCGCTATAGCGGGAGGGGGAGAGACCCAGTACTTC
CSAIAGGGETQYF
>-|many|TRBV2|TRBJ1-6
TGTGCCAGCAGTGGGACAGATAATTCACCCCTCCACTTT
CASSGTDNSPLHF
>-|many|TRBV28|TRBJ2-3
TGTGCCAGCAGTGCGTCAAGGACGGGATGGGTCCAAGATACGCAGTATTTT
CASSASRTGWVQDTQYF
>-|-|TRBV7-2|TRBJ2-1
TGTGCCAGCAGCTTAGCGAATATGGCTGAGCAGTTCTTC
CASSLANMAEQFF
>TRBD2|many|TRBV12-3/TRBV12-4|TRBJ2-5
TGTGCCAGCAGCCTACTAGCGGGAGGTTGGGGGTCGGAGACCCAGTACTTC
CASSLLAGGWGSETQYF
>-|many|TRBV6-2/TRBV6-3|TRBJ1-5
TGTGCCAGCAGTCCCGGGCCGATTAGCCAGCCCCAGCATTTT
CASSPGPISQPQHF
>-|many|TRBV27|TRBJ2-1
TGTGCCAGCAGTTTAACCGGGACAAATTACAATGAGCAGTTCTTC
CASSLTGTNYNEQFF
>TRBD1|many|TRBV7-8|TRBJ1-4
TGTGCCAGCAGCCGCCCCCCAGGGGGAAGTAATGAAAAACTGTTTTTT
CASSRPPGGSNEKLFF
>TRBD1|many|TRBV7-9|TRBJ1-2
TGTGCCAGCAGCCCCGGACAGGACTATGGCTACACCTTC
CASSPGQDYGYTF
>-|many|TRBV20-1|TRBJ1-2
TGCAGTCCCAGAATAGGCGGGGAAGGGGTTCGCTATGGCTACACCTTC
CSPRIGGEGVRYGYTF
>-|many|TRBV7-2|TRBJ2-5
TGTGCCAGCAGCTTAGGGGTTACCGAAGAGACCCAGTACTTC
CASSLGVTEETQYF
>-|many|TRBV6-2/TRBV6-3|TRBJ2-1
TGTGCCAGCAGTTCCTCCTTGGCGGGGTCCTACAATGAGCAGTTCTTC
CASSSSLAGSYNEQFF
>-|-|TRBV5-1|TRBJ2-1
TGCGCCAGCAGCACGGGACTTACAAGCTCCTACAATGAGCAGTTCTTC
CASSTGLTSSYNEQFF
>-|-|TRBV20-1|TRBJ2-7
TGCAGTGCTAGCGGCGCCTACGAGCAGTACTTC
CSASGAYEQYF
>TRBD2|-|TRBV28|TRBJ2-7
TGTGCCAGCAGTCCAACTAGCGGGGCGTTCTACGAGCAGTACTTC
CASSPTSGAFYEQYF
>TRBD2|many|TRBV7-2|TRBJ2-5
TGTGCCAGTTCTAGCGGGAGGTCCTCGGGGGAGACCCAGTACTTC
CASSSGRSSGETQYF
>TRBD2|many|TRBV5-1|TRBJ2-1
TGCGCCAGCAGCCTAAGCGGGAGGGCCTATGAGCAGTTCTTC
CASSLSGRAYEQFF
>-|many|TRBV2|TRBJ2-5
TGTGCCAGCAGTGCGACTAGAGGGGAGACCCAGTACTTC
CASSATRGETQYF
>-|many|TRBV28|TRBJ1-5
TGTGCCAGCAGCCTGGTATCTAGCAATCAGCCCCAGCATTTT
CASSLVSSNQPQHF
>-|few|TRBV12-3/TRBV12-4|TRBJ1-5
TGTGCCAGCAGTTTAACAGAGAATCAGCCCCAGCATTTT
CASSLTENQPQHF
>-|once|TRBV12-3/TRBV12-4|TRBJ1-5
-
CASSFVGTGNQPQNF
>-|many|TRBV5-1|TRBJ2-1
TGCGCCAGCATTCAAATGGGGACGGATGAGCAGTTCTTC
CASIQMGTDEQFF
>-|many|TRBV6-2/TRBV6-3|TRBJ2-5
TGTGCCAGCACCGTCAGCAGCGGCGGGACCCAGTACTTC
CASTVSSGGTQYF
>-|few|TRBV28|TRBJ1-6
TGTGCCAGCAGTTTATGGGGACCGGACAATTCACCCCTCCACTTT
CASSLWGPDNSPLHF
>-|few|TRBV28|TRBJ1-2
TGTGCCAGCAGTTTTGGGCAGGGATATGGCTACACCTTC
CASSFGQGYGYTF
>TRBD2|many|TRBV27|TRBJ2-3
TGTGCCAGCAGTTTAGGCCCAGCGGGAGGAGCTTTCTTGAGCACAGATACGCAGTATTTT
CASSLGPAGGAFLSTDTQYF
>-|-|TRBV30|TRBJ1-5
TGTGCCTGGAGCGCCGACAGGATCAATCAGCCCCAGCATTTT
CAWSADRINQPQHF
>TRBD2|few|TRBV29-1|TRBJ2-1
TGCAGCGCTGGGGGGGGATACAATGAGCAGTTCTTC
CSAGGGYNEQFF
>-|-|TRBV29-1|TRBJ2-5
TGCAGCGTTCGGACGGATTTTCAAGAGACCCAGTACTTC
CSVRTDFQETQYF